Listed below are T cell receptor beta chains from one sample, sequenced in a study of beta chain features in type 1 diabetes. Here immunoSEQ multiplex PCR was the method, and the copy in TCRdb shows in-frame clones only, minus some. The sample carries about 710,000 clones, more than 13% recorded once. The material sequenced was naive CD4+ T cells from blood. These receptors originate from a man aged 18 to 30 with type 1 diabetes. Each CDR3 is given with its conserved first and last residue. The D gene is left open where the match is weak. Rows may omit the clone size; those that give it use once, few, many or a size class.

.	TRBV7-2	.	TRBJ2-1	CASSFERVYNEQFF	TGTGCCAGCAGCTTCGAGCGGGTCTACAATGAGCAGTTCTTC
TRBD1	TRBV4-2	.	TRBJ1-1	CASSRDRVRENTEAFF	TGTGCCAGCAGCCGAGACAGGGTGAGAGAGAACACTGAAGCTTTCTTT
.	TRBV6-5	few	TRBJ2-7	CASRLGPNGVYEQYF	TGTGCCAGCAGGCTAGGACCAAACGGGGTATACGAGCAGTACTTC
TRBD1	TRBV5-6	.	TRBJ1-6	CASSLNRGGSPLHF	TGTGCCAGCAGCTTGAACAGGGGGGGTTCACCCCTCCACTTT
.	TRBV28	.	TRBJ2-3	CASSLWRQGGNTDTQYF	TGTGCCAGCAGTTTATGGCGGCAGGGGGGAAACACAGATACGCAGTATTTT
.	TRBV15	.	TRBJ2-3	CATSSVTKTRTDTQYF	TGTGCCACCAGCAGCGTAACGAAGACCCGCACAGATACGCAGTATTTT
TRBD2	TRBV6-6	.	TRBJ2-3	CASTQLAGVTDTQYF	TGTGCCAGCACCCAACTAGCGGGGGTCACAGATACGCAGTATTTT
.	TRBV7-2	.	TRBJ2-5	CASTAYSTPGVPQYF	TGTGCCAGCACCGCTTATTCAACGCCCGGGGTTCCCCAGTACTTC
.	TRBV29-1	few	TRBJ2-5	CSVEKSRETQYF	TGCAGCGTTGAGAAAAGCAGGGAGACCCAGTACTTC
TRBD1	TRBV5-1	.	TRBJ2-4	CASSLDRGGNIQYF	TGCGCCAGCAGCTTGGACAGGGGCGGAAACATTCAGTACTTC
.	TRBV9	.	TRBJ2-2	CASRDHRATGELFF	TGTGCCAGCAGGGACCACAGGGCCACCGGGGAGCTGTTTTTT
.	TRBV7-9	few	TRBJ2-3	CASSLLTYTDTQYF	TGTGCCAGCAGCTTACTGACATACACAGATACGCAGTATTTT
TRBD2	TRBV18	.	TRBJ2-3	CASSLRVAGLEDTQYF	TGTGCCAGCTCCCTGCGAGTAGCGGGATTGGAAGATACGCAGTATTTT
.	TRBV5-4	.	TRBJ2-3	CASSLWRADTQYF	TGTGCCAGCAGCTTGTGGCGGGCAGATACGCAGTATTTT
TRBD2	TRBV29-1	few	TRBJ2-7	CSVCVSGNYEQYF	TGCAGCGTTTGTGTTAGCGGGAACTACGAGCAGTACTTC
TRBD1	TRBV2	.	TRBJ1-6	CASSEYTGQGNSPLHF	TGTGCCAGCAGTGAATACACGGGACAGGGGAATTCACCCCTCCACTTT
TRBD2	TRBV20-1	.	TRBJ2-4	CSANGRNIQYF	TGCAGTGCTAACGGGAGGAACATTCAGTACTTC
.	TRBV7-2	few	TRBJ2-7	CASSLVGLSYEQYF	TGTGCCAGCAGCTTAGTAGGGCTGTCCTACGAGCAGTACTTC
TRBD2	TRBV13	.	TRBJ2-1	CASSLGRSSGNEQFF	TGTGCCAGCAGCTTAGGCCGCTCTAGCGGCAATGAGCAGTTCTTC
.	TRBV30	few	TRBJ1-5	CAWSVMASNQPQHF	TGTGCCTGGAGTGTTATGGCTAGCAATCAGCCCCAGCATTTT
TRBD2	TRBV2	few	TRBJ2-1	CASSGTSGGLKQFF	TGTGCCAGCAGTGGGACTAGCGGGGGCCTGAAGCAGTTCTTC
.	TRBV5-1	.	TRBJ1-1	CASSSDSGLGAFF	TGCGCCAGCAGCTCCGACAGCGGTCTCGGAGCTTTCTTT
.	TRBV6-5	.	TRBJ2-3	CASSFRTIDTQYF	TGTGCCAGCAGTTTCAGGACGATAGATACGCAGTATTTT
.	TRBV5-1	few	TRBJ2-1	CASSPLSGFSYNEQFF	TGCGCCAGCAGCCCATTAAGCGGATTCTCCTACAATGAGCAGTTCTTC
.	TRBV25-1	few	TRBJ1-1	CASSVDPLNTEAFF	TGTGCCAGCAGTGTGGACCCGTTGAACACTGAAGCTTTCTTT
.	TRBV30	few	TRBJ2-5	CAWSGEGAQYF	TGTGCCTGGAGTGGAGAGGGGGCCCAGTACTTC
TRBD2	TRBV10-1	.	TRBJ2-2	CASSPAASGSGELFF	TGCGCCAGCAGCCCGGCGGCTAGCGGGAGCGGGGAGCTGTTTTTT
.	TRBV11-2	.	TRBJ1-2	CASSSGPREIPFYGYTF	TGTGCCAGCAGCTCTGGGCCCCGGGAGATCCCCTTCTATGGCTACACCTTC
TRBD2	TRBV27	.	TRBJ2-7	CASRSGGRPYEQYF	TGTGCCAGCCGAAGCGGGGGGCGACCCTACGAGCAGTACTTC
.	TRBV2	.	TRBJ1-2	CASRQTNNYGYTF	TGTGCCAGCAGGCAGACAAATAACTATGGCTACACCTTC
TRBD1	TRBV7-2	.	TRBJ1-5	CASSLGTGSYSNQPQHF	TGTGCCAGCAGCTTGGGGACAGGATCCTATAGCAATCAGCCCCAGCATTTT
TRBD1	TRBV28	.	TRBJ1-4	CASSSSGTGTNEKLFF	TGTGCCAGCAGCTCTTCCGGGACAGGGACTAATGAAAAACTGTTTTTT
.	TRBV9	once	TRBJ1-2	CASSVEPSGNYGYTF	TGTGCCAGCAGCGTAGAACCATCGGGGAACTATGGCTACACCTTC
.	TRBV4-3	.	TRBJ2-3	CASSQNGGGLTDTQYF	TGCGCCAGCAGCCAAAATGGTGGGGGGCTCACAGATACGCAGTATTTT
.	TRBV5-1	.	TRBJ2-1	CASSPDGRAAEQFF	TGCGCCAGCAGCCCCGACGGCAGGGCGGCTGAGCAGTTCTTC
.	TRBV29-1	.	TRBJ1-4	CSVEGQGKVVFF	TGCAGCGTTGAAGGGCAGGGCAAAGTGGTGTTTTTT
TRBD2	TRBV18	.	TRBJ2-1	CASSNSGAGYNEQFF	TGTGCCAGCTCAAACAGCGGGGCCGGCTACAATGAGCAGTTCTTC
TRBD1	TRBV6-5	few	TRBJ1-5	CASSGQGANQPQHF	TGTGCCAGCAGTGGACAGGGGGCCAATCAGCCCCAGCATTTT
.	TRBV6-6	few	TRBJ2-2	CASRLIGQLNTGELFF	TGTGCCTCAAGACTGATCGGACAGCTGAACACCGGGGAGCTGTTTTTT
.	TRBV5-1	few	TRBJ2-7	CASSSTDPFYEQYF	TGCGCCAGCAGCTCGACTGACCCGTTCTACGAGCAGTACTTC
.	TRBV7-9	.	TRBJ1-1	CASILYGPRAAKTEAFF	TGTGCCAGCATTCTATATGGACCCAGGGCTGCGAAGACTGAAGCTTTCTTT
.	TRBV7-2	.	TRBJ1-6	CASSLAMQGSYSPLHF	TGTGCCAGCAGCTTAGCTATGCAGGGGAGTTATTCACCCCTCCACTTT
TRBD2	TRBV7-9	few	TRBJ2-3	CASSQIGTSGVTDTQYF	TGTGCCAGCAGCCAGATAGGGACTAGCGGGGTGACAGATACGCAGTATTTT
.	TRBV5-6	few	TRBJ1-1	CASSLDGRSDTEAFF	TGTGCCAGCAGCTTGGATGGCAGGTCTGACACTGAAGCTTTCTTT
.	TRBV7-2	few	TRBJ1-5	CASSRQGSNQPQHF	TGTGCCAGCAGCCGCCAGGGTAGCAATCAGCCCCAGCATTTT
.	TRBV30	.	TRBJ2-5	CAWSVLGGTSETQYF	TGTGCCTGGAGTGTCCTAGGGGGGACTTCCGAGACCCAGTACTTC
TRBD2	TRBV9	few	TRBJ2-1	CASSGTSGGYNEQFF	TGTGCCAGCAGCGGGACTAGCGGGGGGTACAATGAGCAGTTCTTC
.	TRBV30	few	TRBJ1-1	CACLLKTEAFF	TGTGCCTGCCTTTTGAAGACTGAAGCTTTCTTT
.	TRBV30	.	TRBJ1-2	CAWSVGSFYGYTF	TGTGCCTGGAGTGTGGGCAGCTTCTATGGCTACACCTTC
.	TRBV7-2	few	TRBJ2-1	CASSARAVFEQFF	TGTGCCAGCAGCGCCCGGGCCGTCTTTGAGCAGTTCTTC
.	TRBV29-1	.	TRBJ2-1	CSVEEQGNEQFF	TGCAGCGTTGAAGAGCAGGGCAATGAGCAGTTCTTC
.	TRBV18	few	TRBJ2-5	CASSPPGRRETQYF	TGTGCCAGCTCACCACCGGGACGAAGGGAGACCCAGTACTTC
TRBD2	TRBV7-2	.	TRBJ2-5	CASSFFRGSGKTETQYF	TGTGCCAGCAGCTTTTTTAGAGGTAGCGGGAAAACAGAGACCCAGTACTTC
.	TRBV29-1	.	TRBJ1-2	CSVGPEEYGYTF	TGCAGCGTTGGTCCTGAGGAGTATGGCTACACCTTC
.	TRBV29-1	few	TRBJ2-5	CSVVFGGETQYF	TGCAGCGTTGTTTTTGGGGGAGAGACCCAGTACTTC